This T cell receptor beta chain originates from a study of long-term antiretroviral therapy in people with HIV. They ran version v3.0 of the immunoSEQ assay at survey level. Clones were sequenced by immunoSEQ multiplex PCR, and TCRdb holds only the in-frame ones, with some missing. The repertoire has over 35,000 clones, 80% to 90% of them found once; the top ten carry 3.9%. V was pared by 6 bases and J by 4 bases, with 1 base of the junction left unmatched. The CDR3 contains 12 residues. The germline CDR1 and CDR2 sequences are WNHNN and SYGVQD (reference sequence). The sample here was unsorted PBMCs, taken just before starting antiretroviral therapy. V and J are TRBV10-1 and TRBJ1-1; TRBD1 matches at 8 bases. This receptor was taken from a woman aged 18-29 years with HIV. The CDR3 is CASSDRGTEAFF. The CDR3 region has the DNA TGCGCCAGCAGCGACAGGGGCACTGAAGCTTTCTTT.